This TCR beta chain was observed in a study of blood T cells in healthy people across ages. This clonotype was seen repeatedly, ten times or more. It was with a sample-barcoded 5' primer and a J-beta primer mix that a second PCR of roughly 7 to 12 cycles was run. TCRdb re-called the 5' RACE reads with MiXCR, one entry per CDR3 protein. Of around 1,100,000 distinct CDR3 sequences listed, around two fifths are singletons. V gave up 7 bases and J gave up 5 bases, with 11 bases separating them. The CDR3 consists of 12 residues. The J gene is TRBJ1-2, the V gene TRBV12-3 or TRBV12-4; D gene uncertain. This sequence originates from a man aged 18 to 29 in good health. Sequenced: blood. Here the CDR3 reads CASTPAGYGYTF. CDR3 DNA: TGTGCCAGCACTCCTGCGGGGTATGGCTACACCTTC.